One and the same sample provided the 10 T cell receptor beta chains below, sequenced in a study of human T cells and chemical hapten exposure. TCRdb redid the calling of the RACE reads with MiXCR, one entry per CDR3 protein. This table holds around 100,000 distinct CDR3 sequences, approximately 10% found once. Time point in this sample: patch test 2, 6 weeks after DPC sensitization. Treatment here: therapeutic diphenylcyclopropenone sensitization with weekly scalp DPC. The input for sequencing was whole blood, taken in connection with sensitization to the hapten diphenylcyclopropenone (DPC). Source of these receptors: a woman in her forties with alopecia areata. Some clones in this sample may be carry-over from other donors' samples.

Ten or more counts support this clonotype. The chain carries TRBV10-3 and TRBJ1-6, with unresolved D. The CDR3 totals 14 residues. Per the germline V gene, CDR1 is ENHRY and CDR2 is SYGVKD. Trimming removed 3 bases from V and 3 bases from J, with 6 bases in between. CDR3 loop: CAISEVSYNSPLHF. The CDR3 bases are TGTGCCATCAGTGAAGTCAGCTATAATTCACCCCTCCACTTT.

This clonotype was counted many times. This chain connects TRBV6-2 or TRBV6-3 to TRBJ2-5; no definite D call. Trimming cost V 6 bases and J 2 bases, with 10 bases left between them. This CDR3 contains 13 residues. Germline loops: CDR1 MNHEY, CDR2 SVGEGT. The CDR3 bases are TGTGCCAGCAGACCCGGATGGCAAGAGACCCAGTACTTC. Amino acid sequence: CASRPGWQETQYF.

The chain recombines TRBV11-2 with TRBJ2-3; 13 bases agree with TRBD2. V lost 1 base, J lost 6 bases, and 10 bases stayed unmatched. This CDR3 has 18 amino acids. CDR1 is SGHAT, CDR2 FQNNGV, per germline. CDR3 loop: CASSLGYPLAGGPDTQYF. The CDR3 DNA sequence: TGTGCCAGCAGCTTAGGCTACCCACTAGCGGGAGGGCCGGATACGCAGTATTTT. Based on the CDR3 plus reference TRBV11-2 and TRBJ2-3, the full variable domain is EAGVAQSPRYKIIEKRQSVAFWCNPISGHATLYWYQQILGQGPKLLIQFQNNGVVDDSQLPKDRFSAERLKGVDSTLKIQPAKLEDSAVYLCASSLGYPLAGGPDTQYFGPGTRLTVL.

This clonotype was counted at least ten times. The rearrangement uses TRBV7-2 and TRBJ1-1; 8 nucleotides align to TRBD1. The V gene's germline CDR1 is SGHTA and CDR2 FQGNSA. The CDR3 consists of 15 residues. Trimming removed 3 bases from V and 0 bases from J; junction bases left unmatched: 3. The DNA for the CDR3 is TGTGCCAGCAGCTTTGAGGGACAGGTGAACACTGAAGCTTTCTTT. Its translation: CASSFEGQVNTEAFF.

The chain uses TRBV7-2 and TRBJ2-7, with D possibly TRBD1 on 6 matching bases. The germline CDR1 and CDR2 sequences are SGHTA and FQGNSA. V gave up 2 bases and J gave up 7 bases, with 18 bases separating them. The CDR3 spans 15 residues. The CDR3: CASSLILGPRGEQYF. DNA of the CDR3: TGTGCCAGCAGCTTAATTCTAGGCCCCAGGGGAGAGCAGTACTTC.

This chain connects TRBV3-1 to TRBJ2-7; 10 bases fit TRBD2. The V and J ends lost 4 bases and 6 bases, in that order; junction bases with no gene match: 9. The CDR3 runs 15 residues. Germline V CDR1 and CDR2: LGHDT, YNNKEL (reference sequence). CDR3 coding DNA: TGTGCCAGCAGCCCGGGAGGGCTAGCGGGGGCCGAGCAGTACTTC. Its protein is CASSPGGLAGAEQYF.

The genes are TRBV27 and TRBJ2-5; D is ambiguous. V lost 2 bases and J lost 1, with 5 bases in between. The CDR3 has 13 residues. Germline lookup yields CDR1 MNHEY and CDR2 SMNVEV (reference sequence). CDR3: CASSLHFQETQYF. The CDR3 DNA is TGTGCCAGCAGTTTACACTTCCAAGAGACCCAGTACTTC.

The sample holds many counts of this clonotype. The V call is TRBV6-2 or TRBV6-3, the J call TRBJ1-1; 11 bases line up with TRBD1. CDR3 length equals 14 residues. Germline V gene sequence: CDR1 MNHEY, CDR2 SVGEGT. The ends lost 6 bases at V and 4 bases at J; junction bases unmatched: 4. The CDR3 is CASSWTGGRTEAFF. CDR3 coding DNA: TGTGCCAGCAGCTGGACAGGGGGCCGCACTGAAGCTTTCTTT.

This clonotype came up many times. V usage is TRBV4-2 and J usage is TRBJ2-3; 10 bases are shared with TRBD2. The CDR3 covers 17 residues. Germline CDR1 reads LGHNA; CDR2 reads YNFKEQ. V shed 1 base, J shed 3 bases, and the junction held 7 bases outside the gene matches. The DNA of the CDR3 is TGTGCCAGCAGCCAAGCAGCTCGGACTAGCGGAACAGATACGCAGTATTTT. Encoded protein: CASSQAARTSGTDTQYF.

This clonotype came up a few times. This rearrangement joins TRBV28 to TRBJ2-7, with TRBD1 matching 11 bases. The V segment lost 5 bases and the J segment 6 bases; nucleotides outside the gene matches: 9. The germline V gene encodes CDR1 MDHEN and CDR2 SYDVKM. This CDR3 has 15 amino acids. The CDR3, as DNA: TGTGCCAGCAGTGCCATTACGGGACAGGGGGGCGAGCAGTACTTC. It translates to CASSAITGQGGEQYF.